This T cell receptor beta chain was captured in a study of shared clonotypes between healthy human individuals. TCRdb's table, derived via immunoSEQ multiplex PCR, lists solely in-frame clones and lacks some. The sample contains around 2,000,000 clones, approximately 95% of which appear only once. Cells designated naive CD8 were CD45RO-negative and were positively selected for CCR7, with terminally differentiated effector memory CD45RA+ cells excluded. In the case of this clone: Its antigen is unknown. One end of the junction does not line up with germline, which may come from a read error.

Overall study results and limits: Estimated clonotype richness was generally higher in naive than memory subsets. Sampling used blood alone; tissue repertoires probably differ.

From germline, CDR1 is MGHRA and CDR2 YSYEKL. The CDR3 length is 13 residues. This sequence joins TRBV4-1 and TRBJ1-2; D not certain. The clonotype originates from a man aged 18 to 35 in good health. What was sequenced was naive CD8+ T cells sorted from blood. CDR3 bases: TGCGCCAGCAGCCAGGATACAGCTGGATTCCCCTACTTC. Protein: CASSQDTAGFPYF.